The 25 T cell receptor beta chains in this list originate from one sample, sequenced in a study of T cell repertoires and HLA-DP antigens. For these receptors, no antigen is known. The assay was immunoSEQ multiplex PCR, and TCRdb's table has in-frame clones only and misses some. The data contain some 120,000 clones, 92% of them singletons. Material: CD4+ T cells from PBMCs. Every receptor here comes from a woman in her late teens or twenties in good health and CMV-seronegative.

The DNA for the CDR3 is TGTGCCAGCAGAAGGACTAGCGGCTACAATGAGCAGTTCTTC. It translates to CASRRTSGYNEQFF. This chain uses TRBV2 with TRBJ2-1; 10 positions match TRBD2. This CDR3 is 14 amino acids long. The trim removed 6 bases at V and 3 bases at J, leaving 2 bases unmatched. The germline gives CDR1 SNHLY, CDR2 FYNNEI.

J is TRBJ2-3 and V is TRBV4-2, with TRBD2 matching over 15 bases. The CDR3 is 22 residues long. Germline CDR1 and CDR2: LGHNA and YNFKEQ. The V segment lost 1 base and the J segment 0 bases; nucleotides outside the gene matches: 14. The DNA for the CDR3 is TGTGCCAGCAGCCAAGGGTCCTGGACTAGCGGGGGGGAGGCATCTAGCACAGATACGCAGTATTTT. Its protein is CASSQGSWTSGGEASSTDTQYF.

The chain couples TRBV4-3 to TRBJ2-5, with D possibly being TRBD1 (6 bases). The CDR3 length is 15 residues. V shed 0 bases and J shed 2 bases, with 10 bases lying between them. Germline CDR1 and CDR2: LGHNA and YSLEER. The DNA of the CDR3 is TGCGCCAGCAGCCAAGAGGGACACTCGCAAGAGACCCAGTACTTC. It translates to CASSQEGHSQETQYF.

The CDR3, as DNA: TGTGCCAGCAGCTCTGGACAGGGACACTATGGCTACACCTTC. Protein: CASSSGQGHYGYTF. The rearrangement joins TRBV7-2 to TRBJ1-2; 8 nucleotides line up with TRBD1. The CDR3 spans 14 residues. V lost 4 bases and J lost 3; bases outside the gene matches: 4. The germline V gene encodes CDR1 SGHTA and CDR2 FQGNSA.

The V gene is TRBV27, the J gene TRBJ2-7, with 9 nucleotides matching TRBD1. CDR3 length: 15 amino acids. The ends lost 6 bases at V and 5 bases at J; junction bases unmatched: 11. Germline lookup yields CDR1 MNHEY and CDR2 SMNVEV (reference sequence). CDR3 bases: TGTGCCAGCAGACTTATCGGGACAGGGCTCCACGAGCAGTACTTC. It codes for CASRLIGTGLHEQYF.

V and J are TRBV11-3 and TRBJ2-2; D may correspond to TRBD1 or TRBD2 (6 bases each). This CDR3 is built from 16 residues. Between the trimmed V and J ends, which lost 4 bases and 4 bases, there was a span of 16 bases. Per germline, CDR1 SGHNT and CDR2 YENEEA. The CDR3 coding sequence is TGTGCCAGCAGCTCGGGACTGACCAGGGGCACCGGGGAGCTGTTTTTT. This codes for CASSSGLTRGTGELFF.

In its sample, this clone is medium-sized. The V call is TRBV5-6, the J call TRBJ2-2; tentatively, D is TRBD2 (5 bases). CDR1 SGHDT and CDR2 YYEEEE come from the germline V gene. V lost 0 bases and J lost 5, with 14 bases in between. The CDR3 totals 16 residues. CDR3 amino acids: CASSLAGAGKTGELFF. CDR3 coding DNA: TGTGCCAGCAGCTTGGCAGGTGCCGGGAAGACCGGGGAGCTGTTTTTT.

A few counts support this clone. V is TRBV18 and J is TRBJ1-3; D call uncertain. Between the trimmed V and J ends, which lost 3 bases and 0 bases, there was a span of 6 bases. Germline V gene sequence: CDR1 KGHSH, CDR2 LQKENI. CDR3 length: 14 residues. The CDR3 sequence: CASSPGSSGNTIYF. In DNA, the CDR3 is TGTGCCAGCTCACCGGGAAGCTCTGGAAACACCATATATTTT. Full variable domain (rest looked up from reference TRBV18 and TRBJ1-3): NAGVMQNPRHLVRRRGQEARLRCSPMKGHSHVYWYRQLPEEGLKFMVYLQKENIIDESGMPKERFSAEFPKEGPSILRIQQVVRGDSAAYFCASSPGSSGNTIYFGEGSWLTVV.

Of note for this clone: One junction end does not reproduce the germline sequence, and a read error may be involved. The rearrangement links TRBV29-1 to TRBJ1-2, with D unclear. Germline V gives CDR1 SQVTM, CDR2 ANQGSEA. The CDR3 spans 10 residues. The CDR3 DNA follows: TGCAGCGCCGCCCTGGTACCCCTTATCTTC. Translation gives CSAALVPLIF.

V is TRBV28 and J is TRBJ1-2; 12 nucleotides agree with TRBD1. With V trimmed by 4 bases and J by 8 bases, 8 bases remained unmatched. Germline V gene data show CDR1 as MDHEN and CDR2 as SYDVKM. The CDR3 runs 15 residues. The CDR3 coding sequence is TGTGCCAGCAGTTCCCCGGGACAGGGGGCTTACGGCTACACCTTC. This translates into CASSSPGQGAYGYTF.

V and J are TRBV28 and TRBJ2-5; D is undetermined. V gave up 4 bases and J gave up 2 bases, with 8 bases separating them. This CDR3 comprises 13 residues. The germline V gene has CDR1 MDHEN and CDR2 SYDVKM. CDR3 sequence: CASSSRRQETQYF. The DNA for the CDR3 is TGTGCCAGCAGTTCCCGAAGGCAAGAGACCCAGTACTTC. Full variable domain (missing parts from reference TRBV28 and TRBJ2-5): DVKVTQSSRYLVKRTGEKVFLECVQDMDHENMFWYRQDPGLGLRLIYFSYDVKMKEKGDIPEGYSVSREKKERFSLILESASTNQTSMYLCASSSRRQETQYFGPGTRLLVL.

The chain recombines TRBV5-1 with TRBJ2-2, with 10 nucleotides matching TRBD1. The V gene's germline CDR1 is SGHRS and CDR2 YFSETQ. The trim removed 0 bases at V and 5 bases at J, leaving 4 bases unmatched. This CDR3 contains 16 residues. The CDR3 DNA follows: TGCGCCAGCAGCTTGGCCGGGACAGGGGAAACCGGGGAGCTGTTTTTT. Translation gives CASSLAGTGETGELFF.

Only a few counts were recorded for this clone. The V and J genes are TRBV6-5 and TRBJ1-2; tentative D call: TRBD1 (6 bases). The CDR3 extends over 14 amino acids. The V end was cut by 5 bases, the J end by 3 bases, with 13 bases between. Germline assignment: CDR1 MNHEY and CDR2 SVGAGI. CDR3 DNA sequence: TGTGCCAGCAGTGTACGGGGGGGCTACTATGGCTACACCTTC. Amino acids: CASSVRGGYYGYTF.

The chain carries TRBV5-1 and TRBJ2-7; a weak D match, TRBD1 (6 bases). Trimming cost V 0 bases and J 4 bases, with 11 bases left between them. This CDR3 is built from 14 residues. Germline V CDR1 and CDR2: SGHRS, YFSETQ. The CDR3 DNA follows: TGCGCCAGCAGCTTGGATAGGGGGTATTACGAGCAGTACTTC. It specifies CASSLDRGYYEQYF.

The rearrangement uses TRBV10-2 and TRBJ2-7; 10 bases match TRBD2. There are 16 residues in the CDR3. Germline V gives CDR1 WSHSY, CDR2 SAAADI. The V and J ends lost 3 bases and 1 base, in that order; junction bases with no gene match: 6. The CDR3 spells CASSDLLAGRSYEQYF. As DNA, the CDR3 is TGCGCCAGCAGTGATTTACTAGCGGGGCGATCCTACGAGCAGTACTTC.

This chain links TRBV5-1 with TRBJ2-5, with D perhaps matching TRBD1 (7 bases). From germline, CDR1 is SGHRS and CDR2 YFSETQ. The CDR3 is 16 residues long. Trimming cost V 0 bases and J 1 base, with 13 bases left between them. The CDR3 loop reads CASSLANQGGQETQYF. DNA for the CDR3: TGCGCCAGCAGCTTGGCCAATCAGGGGGGCCAAGAGACCCAGTACTTC.

V gene TRBV2 combines with J gene TRBJ2-1, with unresolved D. V was trimmed by 6 bases and J by 4 bases, leaving 4 bases between them. The CDR3 consists of 11 residues. Germline loops: CDR1 SNHLY, CDR2 FYNNEI. In nucleotides, the CDR3 is TGTGCCAGCAGGGGATACAATGAGCAGTTCTTC. It encodes CASRGYNEQFF.

CDR3: CASRRRSQNTGELFF. The CDR3 bases are TGTGCCAGCAGGAGGAGAAGCCAGAACACCGGGGAGCTGTTTTTT. The V gene is TRBV2, the J gene TRBJ2-2; D is uncertain. V was clipped by 6 bases and J by 1 base, with 12 bases between them. The CDR3 totals 15 residues. The germline CDR1 and CDR2 sequences are SNHLY and FYNNEI. Combining the CDR3 with reference TRBV2 and TRBJ2-2 gives the whole variable domain EPEVTQTPSHQVTQMGQEVILRCVPISNHLYFYWYRQILGQKVEFLVSFYNNEISEKSEIFDDQFSVERPDGSNFTLKIRSTKLEDSAMYFCASRRRSQNTGELFFGEGSRLTVL.

This chain connects TRBV5-1 to TRBJ2-2; 8 bases are a match to TRBD1. The CDR3 is made up of 17 amino acids. V shed 3 bases and J 2 bases; nucleotides not matched to a gene: 9. Germline-derived CDR1 and CDR2 are SGHRS and YFSETQ. For the CDR3, the DNA is TGCGCCAGCAGCTCGGGGCCGGGACAGGCCAACACCGGGGAGCTGTTTTTT. This gives the protein CASSSGPGQANTGELFF.

The chain recombines TRBV30 with TRBJ2-6; no reliable D call. The CDR3 totals 14 residues. Trimming took off 3 bases at V and 0 bases at J, with 6 bases between the two ends. Germline values: CDR1 GTSNPN, CDR2 SVGIG (reference sequence). CDR3 residues: CAWSRDSGANVLTF. The CDR3 DNA follows: TGTGCCTGGAGCCGAGACTCTGGGGCCAACGTCCTGACTTTC.

J is TRBJ1-5 and V is TRBV5-1, with a possible D match to TRBD1 (6 bases). Per germline, CDR1 SGHRS and CDR2 YFSETQ. This CDR3 is 15 amino acids long. Trimming pared 5 bases from V and 4 bases from J, leaving 16 bases between. The CDR3 loop reads CASSSGGGDNQPQHF. CDR3 DNA: TGCGCCAGCAGTTCTGGAGGGGGAGATAATCAGCCCCAGCATTTT.

This chain joins TRBV5-1 and TRBJ1-1; D ambiguous. Trimming took off 0 bases at V and 1 base at J, with 7 bases between the two ends. The CDR3 runs to 14 residues. The germline gives CDR1 SGHRS, CDR2 YFSETQ. This CDR3 reads CASSLGRANTEAFF. CDR3 bases: TGCGCCAGCAGCTTGGGACGGGCGAACACTGAAGCTTTCTTT.

Here the CDR3 DNA reads TGTGCCAGCAGTGACTGGGGGGATCAGCCCCAGCATTTT. This encodes CASSDWGDQPQHF. The genes are TRBV6-1 and TRBJ1-5, with D tentatively TRBD1 (5 bases). The germline V and J ends were trimmed by 3 bases and 5 bases, with 8 bases remaining between them. Germline V gene lookup returns CDR1 MNHNS and CDR2 SASEGT. The CDR3 sequence is 13 residues long.

The chain is built from TRBV10-2 and TRBJ1-3; perhaps TRBD1 as D (5 bases). V lost 6 bases and J lost 0, with 6 bases in between. The CDR3 runs 13 residues. From germline, CDR1 is WSHSY and CDR2 SAAADI. The CDR3 region has the DNA TGCGCCAGCAGGGACAACTCTGGAAACACCATATATTTT. Translation gives CASRDNSGNTIYF.

This clone has just one count. V gene TRBV12-5 combines with J gene TRBJ1-1; possible D gene TRBD1, 5 bases. Germline V gene data show CDR1 as LGHNT and CDR2 as FRNRAP. There are 19 residues in the CDR3. Deletions cut 0 bases from V and 0 bases from J, with 20 bases between. The CDR3 here is CASGLVLGRDSRMNTEAFF. The CDR3 DNA follows: TGTGCTAGTGGTTTGGTACTGGGCAGGGATTCGCGGATGAACACTGAAGCTTTCTTT.